This T cell receptor (beta chain) is from a study of cytomegalovirus exposure and HLA in healthy donors. Germline V gene lookup returns CDR1 WSHSY and CDR2 SAAADI. This CDR3 is built from 14 residues. V gave up 1 base and J gave up 1 base, with 7 bases separating them. PCR primers comprised 60 Vbeta and 13 Jbeta primers. Profiling relied on immunoSEQ multiplex PCR, and the TCRdb table lists in-frame clones only, not all of them. Seen here are more than 95,000 clones, about 74% observed once, and the top ten hold 4% to 4.5%. The chain has TRBV10-2 and TRBJ1-1; D is unclear. This receptor was taken from a woman aged 45-59 years in good health and CMV-seropositive. The sequenced material came from PBMCs. DNA for the CDR3: TGCGCCAGCAGTGAGTTTACAGAGAACACTGAAGCTTTCTTT. It yields the protein CASSEFTENTEAFF.